This TCR beta chain was retrieved from a study of response to subunit inactivated influenza vaccine. From the RT-PCR reads, TCRdb called clonotypes with MiXCR, one entry per CDR3 protein. In the table there are 400,000 to 650,000 distinct CDR3 sequences, around 7.9% of which are singletons. This clonotype was recorded many times. Its antigen is still unknown. Study-wide findings and caveats: The authors suggested that every seasonal influenza vaccination recruits few new T cells.

Trimming shortened V by 2 bases and J by 6 bases, and 7 bases separated the two germline ends. The CDR3 has 13 amino acids. This rearrangement joins TRBV12-3 or TRBV12-4 to TRBJ2-2; D remains unclear. This clonotype was sampled from a man between 50 and 69 years old who received an inactivated influenza vaccine. Sequenced here: PBMCs from blood, sampled around 25 months after vaccination. The CDR3 sequence is CASSLLGAGELFF. CDR3 nucleotides: TGTGCCAGCAGTTTACTAGGAGCCGGGGAGCTGTTTTTT.